A selection of T cell receptor beta chains follows, all from one sample in a study of CD8+CD57+ T cells in acquired aplastic anemia. TCRdb fed the reads into MiXCR, producing one record per CDR3 protein. The sample comprises fewer than 250,000 distinct CDR3 sequences, more than 45% of which are singletons, and under 9% rests with the top ten. What was sequenced was sorted CD4+, CD8+, or CD8+CD57+ T cells (not recorded which) from PBMCs. The receptors here all came from a human donor with aplastic anemia. Each CDR3 is given with its conserved first and last residue. The D gene is left open where the match is weak. The size field is filled for only some rows; it gives once, few, many or a size class.

size | D | J | V | DNA | CDR3
NA | NA | TRBJ2-3 | TRBV11-3 | TGTGCCAGCAGCTTCAGGCAGTCCATCAATGATTTAGGTACGCAGTATTTT | CASSFRQSINDLGTQYF
NA | NA | TRBJ1-2 | TRBV5-1 | TGCGCCAGCATGCCAGGGAGGAACACCTTC | CASMPGRNTF
many | TRBD1 | TRBJ2-1 | TRBV20-1 | TGCAGTGCTAGGGCGGACAGGTTCGATGAGCAGTTCTTC | CSARADRFDEQFF
NA | NA | TRBJ2-3 | TRBV29-1 | TGCAGCGTTGATACTCTGACAGATACGCAGTATTTT | CSVDTLTDTQYF
NA | NA | TRBJ1-3 | TRBV7-2 | TGTGCCAGCAGCCAAGACCACCGCCTGAGGTCTGGAGACACCATATATTTT | CASSQDHRLRSGDTIYF
many | NA | TRBJ2-1 | TRBV24-1 | TGTGCCACCAGCGACTCTTACAATGAGCAGTTCTTC | CATSDSYNEQFF
many | NA | TRBJ2-1 | TRBV11-2 | TGTGCCAGCAGCCCTGAATGGGTCGATGAGCAGTTCTTC | CASSPEWVDEQFF
many | TRBD1 | TRBJ2-1 | TRBV12-3/TRBV12-4 | TGTGCCAGCGGGGACAGGGGGTACGATGAGCAGTTCTTC | CASGDRGYDEQFF
few | TRBD1 | TRBJ1-5 | TRBV20-1 | TGCGGTGCCCGACAGGGTGACAATCAGCCCCAGCATTTT | CGARQGDNQPQHF
NA | NA | TRBJ2-7 | TRBV5-1 | TGCGCCAGCAGCTTGGCCACGGGGCTGGACGAGCAGTACTTC | CASSLATGLDEQYF
many | TRBD2 | TRBJ2-3 | TRBV5-1 | TGCGCCAGCAGCTTGATCCCTAGCGGGAGCACAGATACGCAGTATTTT | CASSLIPSGSTDTQYF
once | TRBD1 | TRBJ1-3 | TRBV2 | TGTGCCAGCATCACCCAGGACAGGGAGACTGGAAACACCATATGTTTT | CASITQDRETGNTICF
NA | TRBD2 | TRBJ2-1 | TRBV11-2 | TGTGCCAGCAGCATCGGGACTAGTCCTTTGGGTGAGCAGTTCTTC | CASSIGTSPLGEQFF
many | NA | TRBJ1-1 | TRBV14 | TGTGCCAGCGGCGTGGGGAGGGGCACTGAAGCTTTCTTT | CASGVGRGTEAFF
many | TRBD1 | TRBJ1-1 | TRBV15 | TGTGCCACCAGCAGAGAACTCCGGGACAGGGGGAGAGGCACTGAAGCTTTCTTT | CATSRELRDRGRGTEAFF
NA | TRBD1 | TRBJ1-6 | TRBV7-9 | TGTGCCGGAGGGACAGTTAATTCACCCCTCCACTTT | CAGGTVNSPLHF
NA | NA | TRBJ1-5 | TRBV24-1 | TGTGCCACCAGTGGGGGTCGGGGCAATCAGCCCCAGCATTTT | CATSGGRGNQPQHF
many | NA | TRBJ1-3 | TRBV7-9 | TGTGCCAGCAGCTTAATCGGGGACCTCCAAGGGTCCATATATTTT | CASSLIGDLQGSIYF
NA | TRBD2 | TRBJ2-1 | TRBV5-1 | TGCGCCAGCAGCGGAGGGTATAAAGCGGGAGGGCCCGATGAGCAGTTCTTC | CASSGGYKAGGPDEQFF
NA | TRBD2 | TRBJ2-7 | TRBV9 | TGTGCCAGCAGCCCCGCTCGGGCTAGCGGGAGTGGGGACGAGCAGTACTTC | CASSPARASGSGDEQYF
NA | NA | TRBJ2-7 | TRBV20-1 | TGCAGTGCTAGTGGGGCTAGCGTGATATCCTACGAGCAGTACTTC | CSASGASVISYEQYF
NA | NA | TRBJ2-7 | TRBV9 | TGTGCCAGCAGCGTAGGTACAGCGCGCTACGAGCAGTACTTC | CASSVGTARYEQYF
NA | NA | TRBJ2-7 | TRBV9 | TGTGCCAGCAGCTTAGGAGGAGGCAGTGGAGCCTACGAGCAGTACTTC | CASSLGGGSGAYEQYF
many | NA | TRBJ2-7 | TRBV11-3 | TGTGCCAGCAGCTTAGATGTAGGGTACGAGCAGTACTTC | CASSLDVGYEQYF
many | NA | TRBJ1-2 | TRBV10-1 | TGCGCCAGCAGTGAAATCCTGGGGTCTGGCTACACCTTC | CASSEILGSGYTF
many | NA | TRBJ2-1 | TRBV7-7 | TGTGCTAGCAGCTTCCGGGACGGACCATGGGTTTCCTACAATGAGCAGTTCTTC | CASSFRDGPWVSYNEQFF
NA | NA | TRBJ1-5 | TRBV19 | TGTGCCAGTAGTAATGGACGAGATAGCCGCAATCAGCCCCAGCATTTT | CASSNGRDSRNQPQHF
NA | TRBD2 | TRBJ2-7 | TRBV10-3 | TGTGCCATCAGTGATATGGGGATAGCGGGAGGCCCTACAAGATACGAGCAGTACTTC | CAISDMGIAGGPTRYEQYF
NA | NA | TRBJ1-2 | TRBV4-1 | TGCGCCAGCAGCCAAGATGCGCCAGGGCCCGGTGATGGCTACACCTTC | CASSQDAPGPGDGYTF
few | TRBD2 | TRBJ2-7 | TRBV20-1 | TGCAGTGCTAGAGATCTGGTAGCGGGAGCCCACGAGCAGTACTTC | CSARDLVAGAHEQYF
many | NA | TRBJ1-3 | TRBV20-1 | TGCAGTGCTAGAGATAGGGGCAGCAACTCTGGAAACACCATATATTTT | CSARDRGSNSGNTIYF
NA | NA | TRBJ2-7 | TRBV10-3 | TGTGCCATCGGGGACCAAGCCTACGAGCAGTACTTC | CAIGDQAYEQYF
many | TRBD1 | TRBJ2-7 | TRBV30 | TGTGCCTGGAGTGGAGACAGGGGGCGCGAGCAGTACTTC | CAWSGDRGREQYF
many | NA | TRBJ1-1 | TRBV29-1 | TGCAGCGTTGCGCGGGTTAACACTGAAGCTTTCTTT | CSVARVNTEAFF
NA | TRBD2 | TRBJ2-5 | TRBV15 | TGTGCCACCAGCCTTGGGCGGGGGGCGAGGGAGCAGTACTTC | CATSLGRGAREQYF
many | TRBD2 | TRBJ2-7 | TRBV29-1 | TGCAGCGTTGACAGGACGGGTGGACTAGTGTACGAGCAGTACTTC | CSVDRTGGLVYEQYF
many | NA | TRBJ1-2 | TRBV4-1 | TGCGCCAGCAGCCGGATTGGGACGGGTAACTATGGCTACACCTTC | CASSRIGTGNYGYTF
few | NA | TRBJ1-6 | TRBV7-2 | TGTGCCAGCAGGAACCGGGGGGCCTGGGCCAATTCACCCCTCCACTTT | CASRNRGAWANSPLHF
NA | NA | TRBJ1-6 | TRBV29-1 | TGCAGCGGACGGACATCCTTGAATTCACCCCTCCACTTT | CSGRTSLNSPLHF
once | NA | TRBJ2-7 | TRBV10-3 | TGTGCCATCAGGGATAGCGGCAGCTTCTCCTACGAGCAGTACTTC | CAIRDSGSFSYEQYF
NA | NA | TRBJ2-5 | TRBV20-1 | TGCAGTGCTAGAGATACGGCGGACCAAGAGACCCAGTACTTC | CSARDTADQETQYF
few | NA | TRBJ1-4 | TRBV24-1 | TGTGCCACCAGTGAACAGACAGGATCGTACGAAAAACTGTTTTTT | CATSEQTGSYEKLFF
few | NA | TRBJ1-2 | TRBV2 | TGTGCCAGCAGTGAATATGGTGATGGCTACACCTTC | CASSEYGDGYTF
few | TRBD1 | TRBJ1-5 | TRBV10-3 | TGTGCCAGCAGTGAACGGTCAGGGGGGGTGATTAACGGGCGGCCCCAGCATTTT | CASSERSGGVINGRPQHF
NA | TRBD1 | TRBJ2-7 | TRBV7-2 | TGTGCCAGCAGGATAGGACAGGGCCGCAACTACGAGCAGTACTTC | CASRIGQGRNYEQYF
NA | NA | TRBJ2-6 | TRBV15 | TGTGCCACCAGCGGATTGCCCGGGACAGGGGCCAACGTCCTGACTTTC | CATSGLPGTGANVLTF
NA | NA | TRBJ2-3 | TRBV6-4 | TGTGCCAGCAGTGACTCGAACGGGGGCAGAGATACGCAGTATTTT | CASSDSNGGRDTQYF
NA | TRBD2 | TRBJ2-2 | TRBV10-3 | TGTGCCATCAGTGAGAGGGAGGGAAACACCGGGGAGCTGTTTTTT | CAISEREGNTGELFF
NA | NA | TRBJ1-5 | TRBV7-7 | TGTGCTAGCAGCTTGAACCGTGAGGGTCTTAATCAGCCCCAGCATTTT | CASSLNREGLNQPQHF
few | NA | TRBJ2-3 | TRBV9 | TGTGCCAGCGGAGGGGCAACAGATACGCAGTATTTT | CASGGATDTQYF
NA | NA | TRBJ2-1 | TRBV20-1 | TGCAGTGCTAGTGCGACTGAGACCTACAATGAGCAGTTCTTC | CSASATETYNEQFF
once | TRBD2 | TRBJ2-1 | TRBV9 | TGTGCCAGCGGTCAGGGCGGGAGCTCCTACAATGAGCAGTTCTTC | CASGQGGSSYNEQFF
NA | NA | TRBJ2-5 | TRBV20-1 | TGCAGTGCTAGTCGTTCGCTGCAAGAGACCCAGTACTTC | CSASRSLQETQYF
NA | TRBD1 | TRBJ2-5 | TRBV7-8 | TGTGCCAGCAGCAAAAAAACCGGGACAGCGATCGACCAGTACTTC | CASSKKTGTAIDQYF